The 27 T cell receptor beta chains given below trace back to one sample, sequenced in a study of blood T cell repertoires in COVID-19. Sequencing used immunoSEQ multiplex PCR; TCRdb keeps in-frame clones, though not all of them. The sample lists tens of thousands of clones; roughly 90% were seen once. Sequencing was performed on peripheral blood. The receptors here all came from a man aged 50 to 59 with acute or convalescent COVID-19.

The chain has TRBV18 and TRBJ2-5, with a tentative D call TRBD1 (5 bases). Trimming left V 5 bases short and J 2 bases short, with 15 bases between. The CDR3 has 15 amino acids. Germline V lookup: CDR1 KGHSH, CDR2 LQKENI. The CDR3 protein is CASSRRTRRQETQYF. The CDR3 DNA is TGTGCCAGCTCAAGACGGACACGACGACAAGAGACCCAGTACTTC.

V and J are TRBV27 and TRBJ1-2; 9 nucleotides align to TRBD1. Trimming cost V 6 bases and J 7 bases; bases outside gene matches: 6. This CDR3 is built from 13 residues. Per germline, CDR1 MNHEY and CDR2 SMNVEV (reference sequence). The chain's CDR3 is CASRGTGWSGYTF. In DNA, the CDR3 is TGTGCCAGCAGAGGGACAGGGTGGTCTGGCTACACCTTC.

This sequence joins TRBV7-3 and TRBJ2-3; no reliable D call. V lost 5 bases to trimming and J lost 6 bases, with 15 bases between them. This CDR3 comprises 14 residues. CDR1 is SGHTA and CDR2 is FQGTGA in the germline V gene. CDR3 loop: CASSPKTPTDTQYF. In nucleotides, the CDR3 is TGTGCCAGCAGCCCTAAGACACCCACGGATACGCAGTATTTT.

The gene calls are TRBV3-1 (or the pseudogene TRBV3-2) and TRBJ2-5; TRBD1 might be the D (6 bases). Germline V CDR1 and CDR2: LGHDT, YNNKEL (reference sequence). The CDR3 loop spans 13 amino acids. Trimming cost V 4 bases and J 5 bases, with 11 bases left between them. In DNA form, the CDR3 reads TGTGCCAGCAGCCCCAGTACAGGGGAGACCCAGTACTTC. The encoded protein is CASSPSTGETQYF.

This sequence joins TRBV10-3 and TRBJ2-3; D possibly corresponds to TRBD2 (5 bases). Looked up from germline, CDR1 is ENHRY and CDR2 is SYGVKD. This CDR3 contains 13 residues. V lost 6 bases and J lost 0, with 7 bases in between. CDR3 in DNA: TGTGCCATCAGGAGGGATAGCACAGATACGCAGTATTTT. Translating it yields CAIRRDSTDTQYF.

The rearrangement links TRBV29-1 to TRBJ2-7; TRBD1 matches 11 bases. V shed 3 bases and J 5 bases; nucleotides not matched to a gene: 6. The CDR3 runs 14 residues. The germline CDR1 and CDR2 sequences are SQVTM and ANQGSEA. The CDR3 nucleotides read TGCAGCGTTGACGCCGGGACAGGGGGACACGAGCAGTACTTC. It translates to CSVDAGTGGHEQYF.

A single count supports this clone. The gene calls are TRBV20-1 and TRBJ1-6, with D unclear. Trimming took 3 bases from V and 0 from J, leaving 6 bases between them. Germline V CDR1 and CDR2: DFQATT, SNEGSKA (reference sequence). The CDR3 sequence is 14 residues long. CDR3 in amino acids: CSASPSSYNSPLHF. Written as DNA, the CDR3 is TGCAGTGCTAGTCCTAGCTCCTATAATTCACCCCTCCACTTT.

The chain recombines TRBV10-3 with TRBJ2-3, with a tentative D call TRBD1 (7 bases). Between the trimmed V and J ends, which lost 3 bases and 3 bases, there was a span of 13 bases. This CDR3 is built from 15 residues. Germline CDR1 reads ENHRY; CDR2 reads SYGVKD. CDR3 residues: CAISDGGTVTDTQYF. DNA for the CDR3: TGTGCCATCAGTGATGGGGGGACAGTAACAGATACGCAGTATTTT.

The V gene is TRBV7-2, the J gene TRBJ1-5; D unclear. V lost 1 base to trimming and J lost 0 bases, with 7 bases between them. The CDR3 totals 15 residues. Germline V gene sequence: CDR1 SGHTA, CDR2 FQGNSA. The CDR3 DNA sequence: TGTGCCAGCAGCTTAGACAGAAATAGCAATCAGCCCCAGCATTTT. Its protein product is CASSLDRNSNQPQHF.

About this clone: The sample carries other DNA sequences with the same CDR3. The chain combines TRBV12-3 or TRBV12-4 with TRBJ2-2, with a tentative D call TRBD1 (6 bases). The CDR3 is 13 residues long. V dropped 3 bases and J dropped 5 bases, with 7 bases sitting between them. The CDR3 sequence: CASSLQGTGELFF. CDR3 in DNA: TGTGCCAGCAGTTTGCAGGGGACCGGGGAGCTGTTTTTT.

CDR3 sequence: CASSRNQGSGETQYF. CDR3 bases: TGTGCCAGCAGCCGTAATCAGGGTTCGGGAGAGACCCAGTACTTC. The chain links TRBV7-2 to TRBJ2-5; weak D call: TRBD1 (5 bases). Germline V gene data show CDR1 as SGHTA and CDR2 as FQGNSA. This CDR3 comprises 15 residues. Trimming took off 5 bases at V and 4 bases at J, with 17 bases between the two ends.

The chain recombines TRBV27 with TRBJ2-1, with D tentatively TRBD1 (5 bases). The CDR3 spans 13 residues. The V and J ends lost 10 bases and 4 bases respectively, with 14 bases between them. Germline CDR1 MNHEY, CDR2 SMNVEV (reference sequence). CDR3 sequence reads: CATQGPLYNEQFF. CDR3 DNA sequence: TGTGCCACCCAGGGCCCCCTGTACAATGAGCAGTTCTTC.

The chain combines TRBV9 with TRBJ2-3; 8 bases fit TRBD2. From germline, CDR1 is SGDLS and CDR2 YYNGEE. The CDR3 extends over 16 amino acids. Trimming cost V 4 bases and J 9 bases; bases outside gene matches: 16. The CDR3 DNA sequence: TGTGCCAGCAGCTTTACCCGGGGGGGCCGGAATCAGACGCAGTATTTT. Translation gives CASSFTRGGRNQTQYF.

This chain uses TRBV27 with TRBJ1-1; D might be TRBD1 (6 bases). The germline V and J ends were trimmed by 4 bases and 4 bases, with 19 bases remaining between them. There are 16 residues in the CDR3. The germline CDR1 and CDR2 sequences are MNHEY and SMNVEV (reference sequence). In DNA, the CDR3 is TGTGCCAGCAGTTCATCCAGGGGTTGGGGCGGCACTGAAGCTTTCTTT. It encodes CASSSSRGWGGTEAFF.

CDR3 amino acids: CASSQGLAGGRRSYEQYF. The CDR3 region has the DNA TGTGCCAGCTCACAGGGACTAGCGGGAGGCCGAAGGAGCTACGAGCAGTACTTC. The rearrangement joins TRBV18 to TRBJ2-7; the match to TRBD2 covers 15 bases. Trimming took 4 bases from V and 3 from J; bases not matched to a gene: 10. Germline V gene lookup returns CDR1 KGHSH and CDR2 LQKENI. The CDR3 has 18 residues.

The chain joins TRBV6-5 to TRBJ2-7; TRBD1 agrees at 12 bases. This CDR3 contains 15 residues. Germline loops: CDR1 MNHEY, CDR2 SVGAGI. The trim removed 5 bases at V and 5 bases at J, leaving 7 bases unmatched. The CDR3, as DNA: TGTGCCAGCAGTCTGGGGACAGGGGGCAATAACGAGCAGTACTTC. Its protein product is CASSLGTGGNNEQYF.

The CDR3 loop is CASSPRGTGVSEQYF. CDR3 coding DNA: TGTGCCAGCAGCCCTAGGGGGACAGGGGTGAGCGAGCAGTACTTC. The chain links TRBV7-3 to TRBJ2-7; TRBD1 matches at 10 bases. Losses at the gene ends were 5 bases for V and 6 bases for J; bases not matched to a gene: 10. CDR3 length: 15 amino acids. Germline lookup yields CDR1 SGHTA and CDR2 FQGTGA.

The gene calls are TRBV28 and TRBJ2-6, with 7 bases that match TRBD1. CDR1 is MDHEN, CDR2 SYDVKM, per germline. J was trimmed by 4 bases and V by 5 bases; bases with no gene match: 5. The CDR3 runs 15 residues. The CDR3 loop reads CASSRGGTGANVLTF. The CDR3 coding sequence is TGTGCCAGCAGTCGAGGGGGCACCGGGGCCAACGTCCTGACTTTC. Full variable domain (missing parts from reference TRBV28 and TRBJ2-6): DVKVTQSSRYLVKRTGEKVFLECVQDMDHENMFWYRQDPGLGLRLIYFSYDVKMKEKGDIPEGYSVSREKKERFSLILESASTNQTSMYLCASSRGGTGANVLTFGAGSRLTVL.

V is TRBV21-1 and J is TRBJ1-6; the D call of TRBD1 is as the table states it, not checked on the DNA. TRBV21-1 is a recognized pseudogene. This CDR3 is built from 16 residues. The CDR3 DNA sequence: TGTGCCAGCAGCAAAGAAGGGACAGGGCCAGTGGGGCCCCTCCACTTT. It codes for CASSKEGTGPVGPLHF.

In DNA, the CDR3 is TGTGCCACCATGACAGGTCGTAACACTGAAGCTTTCTTT. It encodes CATMTGRNTEAFF. J is TRBJ1-1 and V is TRBV2; perhaps TRBD1 as D (6 bases). V lost 10 bases to trimming and J lost 2 bases, with 14 bases between them. The CDR3 totals 13 residues. Per the germline V gene, CDR1 is SNHLY and CDR2 is FYNNEI.

The chain couples TRBV7-2 to TRBJ2-7; perhaps TRBD1 as D (6 bases). V was shortened by 3 bases and J by 2 bases, with 11 bases between the two germline ends. Germline CDR1 is SGHTA and CDR2 is FQGNSA. This CDR3 is built from 14 residues. The CDR3 reads CASSFPGTTYEQYV. CDR3 DNA sequence: TGTGCCAGCAGCTTCCCCGGGACAACCTACGAGCAGTACGTC.

This clone is labeled as medium-sized (0.01 to 0.1%). The chain combines TRBV3-1 (or the pseudogene TRBV3-2) with TRBJ2-2, with 8 bases matching TRBD2. The junction had 3 bases not matched to a gene; V was cut back by 4 bases and J by 8 bases. The CDR3 spans 13 residues. Germline V gene data show CDR1 as LGHDT and CDR2 as YNNKEL (reference sequence). CDR3 region: CASSLSGVGELFF. CDR3 bases: TGTGCCAGCAGCCTTAGCGGGGTAGGGGAGCTGTTTTTT.

The count of this clone is one. The rearrangement uses TRBV7-2 and TRBJ2-5; 7 nucleotides align to TRBD1. Unmatched junction bases numbered 9, after V lost 4 bases and J lost 4 bases. The CDR3 extends over 15 amino acids. From germline, CDR1 is SGHTA and CDR2 FQGNSA. The CDR3 bases are TGTGCCAGCAGCTGGAACAGGGGATGGGGAGAGACCCAGTACTTC. This sequence encodes CASSWNRGWGETQYF.

This clone has only one observation. The chain has TRBV27 and TRBJ1-5, with no clear D. Germline V gene lookup returns CDR1 MNHEY and CDR2 SMNVEV (reference sequence). This CDR3 is 13 amino acids long. V gave up 0 bases and J gave up 4 bases, with 4 bases separating them. This CDR3 reads CASSLSRNQPQHF. For the CDR3, the DNA is TGTGCCAGCAGTTTATCGCGGAATCAGCCCCAGCATTTT.

This clone appeared a single time. The chain carries TRBV7-2 and TRBJ2-2; 13 bases align to TRBD2. Per germline, CDR1 SGHTA and CDR2 FQGNSA. CDR3 size: 18 residues. The V segment lost 5 bases and the J segment 6 bases; nucleotides outside the gene matches: 12. The CDR3 reads CASSGRLAGGPPSGELFF. The CDR3 nucleotides are TGTGCCAGCAGCGGGCGACTAGCGGGGGGCCCTCCGTCCGGGGAGCTGTTTTTT.

The J gene is TRBJ2-1, the V gene TRBV27; 9 bases are a match to TRBD1. The CDR3 has 16 residues. With 0 bases clipped from V and 7 bases from J, the junction kept 7 bases outside the gene matches. Germline V gene lookup returns CDR1 MNHEY and CDR2 SMNVEV (reference sequence). The CDR3 here is CASSLSVTGGRNEQFF. The DNA of the CDR3 is TGTGCCAGCAGTTTATCTGTGACAGGGGGTCGGAATGAGCAGTTCTTC.

This chain connects TRBV13 to TRBJ2-2, with 7 bases fitting TRBD1. The J segment lost 7 bases and the V segment lost 5 bases, leaving 13 bases of the junction unmatched. CDR1 PRHDT and CDR2 FYEKMQ come from the germline V gene (reference sequence). This CDR3 has 16 residues. CDR3 nucleotides: TGTGCCAGCAGCCAATTGACCGGGACAGTTAACGGGGAGCTGTTTTTT. This codes for CASSQLTGTVNGELFF.